This is a list of T cell receptor beta chains from one sample in a study of T cell responses to AZD1222 COVID-19 vaccine. The table came from immunoSEQ multiplex PCR; TCRdb's copy has only in-frame clones and leaves some out. The sample yields 120,000 to 150,000 clones, 80% to 90% seen once. The sample in question was peripheral blood, obtained on day 0 of AZD1222 vaccination. Source of these receptors: an adult in good health. CDR3s include the opening cysteine and the closing phenylalanine or tryptophan. The D gene is left open where the match is weak. The size field is filled for only some rows; it gives once, few, many or a size class.

clone size: .; D gene: TRBD1; J gene: TRBJ2-5; V gene: TRBV5-5; CDR3 protein: CASSGPTGGYQETQYF; CDR3 DNA: TGTGCCAGCAGCGGCCCGACAGGGGGGTACCAAGAGACCCAGTACTTC
clone size: .; D gene: .; J gene: TRBJ1-5; V gene: TRBV18; CDR3 protein: CASSPPGRDQPQHF; CDR3 DNA: TGTGCCAGCTCACCCCCGGGGAGAGATCAGCCCCAGCATTTT
clone size: .; D gene: .; J gene: TRBJ2-3; V gene: TRBV3-1/TRBV3-2; CDR3 protein: CASSHNQDTQYF; CDR3 DNA: TGTGCCAGCAGCCACAACCAGGATACGCAGTATTTT
clone size: .; D gene: .; J gene: TRBJ2-1; V gene: TRBV20-1; CDR3 protein: CSASIAGANWDEQFF; CDR3 DNA: TGCAGTGCTAGTATCGCAGGGGCAAACTGGGATGAGCAGTTCTTC
clone size: .; D gene: .; J gene: TRBJ1-6; V gene: TRBV4-3; CDR3 protein: CASSQVPGTGFSPLHF; CDR3 DNA: TGCGCCAGCAGCCAAGTTCCGGGGACGGGATTTTCACCCCTCCACTTT
clone size: .; D gene: .; J gene: TRBJ2-1; V gene: TRBV4-3; CDR3 protein: CASSQEGYKVYSRSYNEQFF; CDR3 DNA: TGCGCCAGCAGCCAAGAAGGATACAAGGTTTACTCTCGCTCCTACAATGAGCAGTTCTTC
clone size: .; D gene: .; J gene: TRBJ2-1; V gene: TRBV24-1; CDR3 protein: CATTEIGLSEQFF; CDR3 DNA: TGTGCCACCACCGAAATAGGACTTTCTGAGCAGTTCTTC
clone size: .; D gene: .; J gene: TRBJ2-3; V gene: TRBV15; CDR3 protein: CATSRDGDSSTDTQYF; CDR3 DNA: TGTGCCACCAGCAGAGATGGAGACTCTAGCACAGATACGCAGTATTTT
clone size: once; D gene: .; J gene: TRBJ2-5; V gene: TRBV12-3/TRBV12-4; CDR3 protein: CASSTRQAPQYF; CDR3 DNA: TGTGCCAGCAGTACCCGACAGGCCCCCCAGTACTTC
clone size: once; D gene: .; J gene: TRBJ1-1; V gene: TRBV5-1; CDR3 protein: CASRTSVQNTEAFF; CDR3 DNA: TGCGCCAGCCGCACCAGTGTACAGAACACTGAAGCTTTCTTT
clone size: .; D gene: TRBD1; J gene: TRBJ2-1; V gene: TRBV6-5; CDR3 protein: CASSEDRTLTREQFF; CDR3 DNA: TGTGCCAGCAGCGAGGACAGGACCCTTACTCGTGAGCAGTTCTTC
clone size: many; D gene: .; J gene: TRBJ2-7; V gene: TRBV12-3/TRBV12-4; CDR3 protein: CASSLQQAYEQYF; CDR3 DNA: TGTGCCAGCAGTTTACAACAGGCGTACGAGCAGTACTTC
clone size: once; D gene: .; J gene: TRBJ1-5; V gene: TRBV7-9; CDR3 protein: CASSLVSNQPQHF; CDR3 DNA: TGTGCCAGCAGCTTAGTTAGCAATCAGCCCCAGCATTTT
clone size: .; D gene: .; J gene: TRBJ2-1; V gene: TRBV4-1; CDR3 protein: CASSPYSFESYNEQFF; CDR3 DNA: TGCGCCAGCAGCCCATATAGCTTTGAGTCCTACAATGAGCAGTTCTTC
clone size: .; D gene: TRBD2; J gene: TRBJ2-7; V gene: TRBV10-1; CDR3 protein: CASSERGGTSGASYEQYF; CDR3 DNA: TGCGCCAGCAGTGAGAGGGGGGGGACTAGCGGGGCCTCCTACGAGCAGTACTTC
clone size: .; D gene: .; J gene: TRBJ1-1; V gene: TRBV4-2; CDR3 protein: CASKIEGVSDEAFF; CDR3 DNA: TGTGCCAGCAAAATAGAGGGGGTATCGGATGAAGCTTTCTTT
clone size: .; D gene: .; J gene: TRBJ2-3; V gene: TRBV28; CDR3 protein: CASSLTDTQYF; CDR3 DNA: TGTGCCAGCAGTTTAACAGATACGCAGTATTTT
clone size: .; D gene: TRBD1; J gene: TRBJ2-7; V gene: TRBV10-3; CDR3 protein: CAISGQGRYEQYF; CDR3 DNA: TGTGCCATCAGCGGACAGGGTCGGTACGAGCAGTACTTC
clone size: .; D gene: .; J gene: TRBJ2-1; V gene: TRBV5-5; CDR3 protein: CASSLGGFGFF; CDR3 DNA: TGTGCCAGCAGCCTTGGGGGTTTTGGGTTCTTC
clone size: .; D gene: .; J gene: TRBJ1-3; V gene: TRBV28; CDR3 protein: CASSLTSSGNTIYF; CDR3 DNA: TGTGCCAGCAGTTTGACAAGCTCTGGAAACACCATATATTTT
clone size: .; D gene: .; J gene: TRBJ1-2; V gene: TRBV28; CDR3 protein: CASSSGYGYTF; CDR3 DNA: TGTGCCAGCAGTTCAGGGTATGGCTACACCTTC
clone size: .; D gene: TRBD2; J gene: TRBJ2-3; V gene: TRBV10-3; CDR3 protein: CAISDGTSGSRPYTDTQYF; CDR3 DNA: TGTGCCATCAGTGACGGGACTAGCGGGAGTCGGCCCTACACAGATACGCAGTATTTT
clone size: few; D gene: .; J gene: TRBJ1-1; V gene: TRBV19; CDR3 protein: CASSRSGGTGTEAFF; CDR3 DNA: TGTGCCAGTAGCAGATCGGGGGGTACGGGCACTGAAGCTTTCTTT
clone size: .; D gene: .; J gene: TRBJ1-5; V gene: TRBV12-3/TRBV12-4; CDR3 protein: CASSLTGIQPQHF; CDR3 DNA: TGTGCCAGCAGTTTAACAGGGATTCAGCCCCAGCATTTT
clone size: .; D gene: TRBD2; J gene: TRBJ2-6; V gene: TRBV7-9; CDR3 protein: CASSPLAGGVYGANVLTF; CDR3 DNA: TGTGCCAGCAGCCCGTTAGCGGGAGGCGTGTATGGGGCCAACGTCCTGACTTTC
clone size: .; D gene: .; J gene: TRBJ1-2; V gene: TRBV19; CDR3 protein: CASSKSQGTYGYTF; CDR3 DNA: TGTGCCAGTAGTAAGTCACAGGGTACCTATGGCTACACCTTC
clone size: .; D gene: .; J gene: TRBJ2-7; V gene: TRBV27; CDR3 protein: CASSISLYSYEQYF; CDR3 DNA: TGTGCCAGCAGCATATCGCTGTACTCCTACGAGCAGTACTTC
clone size: few; D gene: .; J gene: TRBJ1-3; V gene: TRBV18; CDR3 protein: CASSPAGTVGNTIYF; CDR3 DNA: TGTGCCAGCTCACCAGCGGGGACCGTTGGAAACACCATATATTTT
clone size: .; D gene: .; J gene: TRBJ2-3; V gene: TRBV7-2; CDR3 protein: CASSLRGGSTDTQYF; CDR3 DNA: TGTGCCAGCAGCTTACGGGGCGGGAGCACAGATACGCAGTATTTT
clone size: once; D gene: .; J gene: TRBJ2-7; V gene: TRBV12-3/TRBV12-4; CDR3 protein: CASSSSNGYEQYF; CDR3 DNA: TGTGCCAGCAGTTCCTCTAACGGCTACGAGCAGTACTTC
clone size: .; D gene: .; J gene: TRBJ1-2; V gene: TRBV5-1; CDR3 protein: CASSWGPVSSVVNYGYTF; CDR3 DNA: TGCGCCAGCAGCTGGGGGCCTGTGAGCTCTGTGGTTAACTATGGCTACACCTTC
clone size: .; D gene: .; J gene: TRBJ2-7; V gene: TRBV29-1; CDR3 protein: CSVTGLPFSYEQYF; CDR3 DNA: TGCAGCGTTACAGGGCTCCCTTTTTCCTACGAGCAGTACTTC
clone size: .; D gene: .; J gene: TRBJ2-3; V gene: TRBV11-2; CDR3 protein: CASSPRRGADTQYF; CDR3 DNA: TGTGCCAGCAGCCCCCGCAGAGGGGCAGATACGCAGTATTTT
clone size: .; D gene: .; J gene: TRBJ1-4; V gene: TRBV4-3; CDR3 protein: CASSQDPGRSEKLFF; CDR3 DNA: TGCGCCAGCAGCCAAGATCCGGGACGTAGTGAAAAACTGTTTTTT
clone size: .; D gene: TRBD1; J gene: TRBJ1-6; V gene: TRBV6-2/TRBV6-3; CDR3 protein: CASSYADRGNSPLHF; CDR3 DNA: TGTGCCAGCAGTTACGCGGACAGGGGAAATTCACCCCTCCACTTT
clone size: .; D gene: .; J gene: TRBJ1-1; V gene: TRBV20-1; CDR3 protein: CSASWGQTEAFF; CDR3 DNA: TGCAGTGCTAGTTGGGGCCAAACTGAAGCTTTCTTT
clone size: .; D gene: .; J gene: TRBJ1-2; V gene: TRBV11-2; CDR3 protein: CASSLGPSSSYYTF; CDR3 DNA: TGTGCCAGCAGCTTAGGCCCCAGCAGTTCGTACTACACCTTC
clone size: .; D gene: .; J gene: TRBJ2-1; V gene: TRBV5-6; CDR3 protein: CASTRRSSYNEQFF; CDR3 DNA: TGTGCCAGCACCCGAAGGAGCTCCTACAATGAGCAGTTCTTC
clone size: once; D gene: TRBD1; J gene: TRBJ1-5; V gene: TRBV27; CDR3 protein: CASSLSIPWTGEPQHF; CDR3 DNA: TGTGCCAGCAGTTTATCAATCCCATGGACAGGCGAGCCCCAGCATTTT
clone size: once; D gene: .; J gene: TRBJ1-3; V gene: TRBV19; CDR3 protein: CASSIPGGAATGNTIYF; CDR3 DNA: TGTGCCAGTAGTATTCCAGGAGGTGCTGCAACTGGAAACACCATATATTTT